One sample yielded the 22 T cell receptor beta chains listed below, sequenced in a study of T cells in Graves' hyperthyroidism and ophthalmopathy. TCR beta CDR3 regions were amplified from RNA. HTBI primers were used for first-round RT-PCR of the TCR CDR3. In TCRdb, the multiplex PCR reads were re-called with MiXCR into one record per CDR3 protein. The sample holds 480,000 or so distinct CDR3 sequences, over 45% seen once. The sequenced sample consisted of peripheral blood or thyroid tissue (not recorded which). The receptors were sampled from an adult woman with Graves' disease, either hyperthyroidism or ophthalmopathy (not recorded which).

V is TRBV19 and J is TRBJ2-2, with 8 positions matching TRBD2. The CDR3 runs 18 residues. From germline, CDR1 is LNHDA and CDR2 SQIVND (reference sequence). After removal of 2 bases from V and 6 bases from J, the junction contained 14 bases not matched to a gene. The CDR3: CASSILAGTGASAGELFF. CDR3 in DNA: TGTGCCAGTAGTATACTAGCGGGTACCGGAGCGTCGGCCGGGGAGCTGTTTTTT.

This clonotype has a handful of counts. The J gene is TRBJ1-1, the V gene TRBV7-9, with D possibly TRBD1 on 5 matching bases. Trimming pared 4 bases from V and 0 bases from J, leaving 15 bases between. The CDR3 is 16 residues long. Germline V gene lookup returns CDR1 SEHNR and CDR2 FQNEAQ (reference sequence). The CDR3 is CASSSSGGAMNTEAFF. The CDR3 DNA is TGTGCCAGCAGCTCCTCGGGAGGGGCTATGAACACTGAAGCTTTCTTT.

The CDR3 nucleotides read TGTGCCAGCAGCCAGGACCAAACACAGGGTCGAGAGGCTTTCTTT. Its protein product is CASSQDQTQGREAFF. The chain uses TRBV7-9 and TRBJ1-1, with a possible D match to TRBD1 (6 bases). V gave up 5 bases and J gave up 11 bases, with 24 bases separating them. The CDR3 extends over 15 amino acids. Germline values: CDR1 SEHNR, CDR2 FQNEAQ (reference sequence). Supplemented by reference TRBV7-9 and TRBJ1-1, the full variable domain reads DTGVSQNPRHKITKRGQNVTFRCDPISEHNRLYWYRQTLGQGPEFLTYFQNEAQLEKSRLLSDRFSAERPKGSFSTLEIQRTEQGDSAMYLCASSQDQTQGREAFFGQGTRLTVV.

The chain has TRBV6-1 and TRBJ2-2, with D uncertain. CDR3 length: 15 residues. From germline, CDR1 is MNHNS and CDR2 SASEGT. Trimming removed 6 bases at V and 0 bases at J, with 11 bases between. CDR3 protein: CASRPSGANTGELFF. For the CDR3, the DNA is TGTGCCAGCAGGCCTTCGGGCGCGAACACCGGGGAGCTGTTTTTT.

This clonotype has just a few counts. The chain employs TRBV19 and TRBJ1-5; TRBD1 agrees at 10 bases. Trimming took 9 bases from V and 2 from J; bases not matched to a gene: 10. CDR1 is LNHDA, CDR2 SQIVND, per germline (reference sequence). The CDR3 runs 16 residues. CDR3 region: CASSYSGTGGNQPQHF. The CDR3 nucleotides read TGTGCCAGCTCATATTCCGGGACAGGGGGCAATCAGCCCCAGCATTTT.

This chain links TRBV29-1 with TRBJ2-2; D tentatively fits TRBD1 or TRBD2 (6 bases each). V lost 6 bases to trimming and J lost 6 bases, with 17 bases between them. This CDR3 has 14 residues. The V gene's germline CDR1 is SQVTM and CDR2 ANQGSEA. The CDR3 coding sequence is TGCAGCGTACAACAGGGAGGACGGCCCGGGGAGCTGTTTTTT. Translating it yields CSVQQGGRPGELFF.

The CDR3 DNA sequence: TGCAGCGTACACTCTACTTGGGGGGACGGGAGGACCCAGTACTTC. Its protein product is CSVHSTWGDGRTQYF. V and J are TRBV29-1 and TRBJ2-5; tentatively, D is TRBD2 (6 bases). Between the trimmed V and J ends, which lost 6 bases and 7 bases, there was a span of 24 bases. The CDR3 is 15 amino acids. Looked up from germline, CDR1 is SQVTM and CDR2 is ANQGSEA.

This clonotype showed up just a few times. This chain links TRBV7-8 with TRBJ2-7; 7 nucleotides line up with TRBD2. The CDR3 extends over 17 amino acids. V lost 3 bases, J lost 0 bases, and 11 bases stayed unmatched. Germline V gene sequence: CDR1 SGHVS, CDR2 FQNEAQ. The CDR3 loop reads CASSFGPRDYFSYEQYF. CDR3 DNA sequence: TGTGCCAGCAGCTTCGGCCCCCGGGACTACTTCTCCTACGAGCAGTACTTC.

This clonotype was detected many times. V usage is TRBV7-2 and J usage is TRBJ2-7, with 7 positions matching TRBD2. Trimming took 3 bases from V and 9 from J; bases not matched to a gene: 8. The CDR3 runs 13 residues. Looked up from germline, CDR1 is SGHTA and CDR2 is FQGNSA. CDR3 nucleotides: TGTGCCAGCAGCTTTGGACTAGTTCTACGGCAGTACTTC. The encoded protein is CASSFGLVLRQYF. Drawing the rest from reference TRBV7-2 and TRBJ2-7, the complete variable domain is GAGVSQSPSNKVTEKGKDVELRCDPISGHTALYWYRQSLGQGLEFLIYFQGNSAPDKSGLPSDRFSAERTGGSVSTLTIQRTQQEDSAVYLCASSFGLVLRQYFGPGTRLTVT.

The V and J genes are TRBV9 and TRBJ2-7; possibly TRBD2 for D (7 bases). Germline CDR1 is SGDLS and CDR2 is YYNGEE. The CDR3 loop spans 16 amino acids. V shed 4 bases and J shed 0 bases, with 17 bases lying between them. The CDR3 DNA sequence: TGTGCCAGCAGCCAAGGGGGGGCAGAAAGCTCCTACGAGCAGTACTTC. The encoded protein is CASSQGGAESSYEQYF. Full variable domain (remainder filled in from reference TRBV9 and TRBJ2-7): DSGVTQTPKHLITATGQRVTLRCSPRSGDLSVYWYQQSLDQGLQFLIQYYNGEERAKGNILERFSAQQFPDLHSELNLSSLELGDSALYFCASSQGGAESSYEQYFGPGTRLTVT.

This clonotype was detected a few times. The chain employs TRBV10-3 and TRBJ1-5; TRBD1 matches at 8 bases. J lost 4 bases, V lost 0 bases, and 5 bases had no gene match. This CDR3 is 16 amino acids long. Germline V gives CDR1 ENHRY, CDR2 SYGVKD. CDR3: CAISESVQGVNQPQHF. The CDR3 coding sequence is TGTGCCATCAGTGAGTCTGTACAGGGGGTTAATCAGCCCCAGCATTTT.

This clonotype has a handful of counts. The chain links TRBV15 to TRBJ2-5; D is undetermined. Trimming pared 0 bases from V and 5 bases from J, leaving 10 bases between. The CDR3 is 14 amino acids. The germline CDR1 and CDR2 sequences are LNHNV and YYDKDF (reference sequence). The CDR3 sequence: CATSREWAMETQYF. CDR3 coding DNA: TGTGCCACCAGCAGAGAATGGGCTATGGAGACCCAGTACTTC. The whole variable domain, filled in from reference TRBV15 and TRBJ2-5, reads DAMVIQNPRYQVTQFGKPVTLSCSQTLNHNVMYWYQQKSSQAPKLLFHYYDKDFNNEADTPDNFQSRRPNTSFCFLDIRSPGLGDTAMYLCATSREWAMETQYFGPGTRLLVL.

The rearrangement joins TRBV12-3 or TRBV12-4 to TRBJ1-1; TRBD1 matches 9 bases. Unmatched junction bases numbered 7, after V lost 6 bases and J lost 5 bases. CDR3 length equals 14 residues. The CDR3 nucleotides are TGTGCCAGCAGCCCGACAGGGGGGAGGACTGAAGCTTTCTTT. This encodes CASSPTGGRTEAFF.

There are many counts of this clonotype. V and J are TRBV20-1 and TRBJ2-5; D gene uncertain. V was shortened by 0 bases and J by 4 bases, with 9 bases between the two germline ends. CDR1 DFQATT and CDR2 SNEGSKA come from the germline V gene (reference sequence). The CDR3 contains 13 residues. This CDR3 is CSARDSGRETQYF. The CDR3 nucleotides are TGCAGTGCTAGAGATTCCGGGCGAGAGACCCAGTACTTC.

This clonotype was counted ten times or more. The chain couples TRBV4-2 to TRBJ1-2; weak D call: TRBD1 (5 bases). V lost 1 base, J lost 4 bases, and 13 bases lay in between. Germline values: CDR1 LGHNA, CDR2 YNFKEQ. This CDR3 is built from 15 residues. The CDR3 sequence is CASSQGQSTAYGYTF. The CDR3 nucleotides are TGTGCCAGCAGCCAAGGACAGTCTACAGCCTATGGCTACACCTTC.

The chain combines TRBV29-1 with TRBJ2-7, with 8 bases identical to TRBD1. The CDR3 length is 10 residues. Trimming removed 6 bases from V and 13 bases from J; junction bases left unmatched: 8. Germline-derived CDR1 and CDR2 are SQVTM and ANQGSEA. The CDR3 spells CSVRTGPPYF. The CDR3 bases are TGCAGCGTCAGGACAGGGCCTCCTTACTTC.

CDR3 region: CASSQVSGASGNTIYF. The CDR3 DNA reads as TGCGCCAGCAGCCAAGTTTCAGGGGCGTCTGGAAACACCATATATTTT. The chain joins TRBV4-1 to TRBJ1-3, with a weak D call TRBD1 (6 bases). The V end lost 1 base, the J end lost 1 base, and 11 bases lay between the germline ends. The CDR3 consists of 16 residues. Germline V gene sequence: CDR1 MGHRA, CDR2 YSYEKL.

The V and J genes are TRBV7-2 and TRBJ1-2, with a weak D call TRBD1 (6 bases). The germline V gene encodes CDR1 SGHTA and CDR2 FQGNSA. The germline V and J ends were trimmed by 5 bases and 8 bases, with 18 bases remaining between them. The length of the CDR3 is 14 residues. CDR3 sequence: CASSANRGASGYTF. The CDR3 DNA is TGTGCCAGCAGCGCGAATAGGGGGGCCTCAGGCTACACCTTC.

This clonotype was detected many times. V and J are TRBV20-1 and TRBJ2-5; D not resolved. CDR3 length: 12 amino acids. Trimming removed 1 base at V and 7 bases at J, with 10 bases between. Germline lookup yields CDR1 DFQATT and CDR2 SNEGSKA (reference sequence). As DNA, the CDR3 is TGCAGTGCTAGAGGGACGGCCGGGACCCAGTACTTC. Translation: CSARGTAGTQYF.

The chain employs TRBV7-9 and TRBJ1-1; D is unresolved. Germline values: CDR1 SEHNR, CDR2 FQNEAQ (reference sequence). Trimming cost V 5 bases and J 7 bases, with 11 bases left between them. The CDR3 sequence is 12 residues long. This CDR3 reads CASSPPSDEAFF. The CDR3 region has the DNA TGTGCCAGCAGCCCCCCTAGCGATGAAGCTTTCTTT.

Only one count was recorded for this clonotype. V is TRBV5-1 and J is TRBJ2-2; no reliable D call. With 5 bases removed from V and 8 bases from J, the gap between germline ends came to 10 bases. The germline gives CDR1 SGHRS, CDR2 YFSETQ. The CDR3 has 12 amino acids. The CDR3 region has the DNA TGCGCCAGCAGTTGGGGTTATGGGGAGCTGTTTTTT. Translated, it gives CASSWGYGELFF.

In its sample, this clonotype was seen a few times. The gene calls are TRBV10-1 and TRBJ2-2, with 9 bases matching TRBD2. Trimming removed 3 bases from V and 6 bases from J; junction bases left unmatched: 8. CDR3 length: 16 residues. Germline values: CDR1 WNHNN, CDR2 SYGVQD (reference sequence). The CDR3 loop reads CASSEPGTSQAGELFF. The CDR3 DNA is TGCGCCAGCAGTGAACCAGGGACTAGCCAGGCCGGGGAGCTGTTTTTT.